This T cell receptor beta chain was retrieved from a study of graft-versus-host responses after intestinal transplantation. TCRdb's table, derived via immunoSEQ multiplex PCR, lists solely in-frame clones and lacks some. The sample shows around 96,000 clones, around 90% of them seen only once. The CDR3 has 13 amino acids. V was cut by 4 bases and J by 8 bases, with 15 bases left in between. CDR1 is SGHNT, CDR2 YYREEE, per germline (reference sequence). Concerning this clone itself: Its antigen is not identified.

Findings of the study overall: Analysis identified GvH clones in recipient marrow, with some appearing first in ileum or blood.

Specimen: PBMCs, collected about 450 days after intestinal transplant. This chain connects TRBV5-4 to TRBJ1-2; D unclear. This receptor was obtained from a human patient who received an intestinal transplant, so some T cells may come from the graft donor. The CDR3 nucleotides read TGTGCCAGCAGCCTACTTGACATGAGGGGCTACACCTTC. Translated: CASSLLDMRGYTF.